These 19 T cell receptor beta chains share one sample of origin, sequenced in a study of T cells after posttransplantation cyclophosphamide. Treatment was busulfan-fludarabine conditioning, a marrow graft, and cyclophosphamide on days +3 and +4. Some clones are missing from TCRdb's copy, which holds only in-frame ones; the method was immunoSEQ multiplex PCR. The data hold 17,000 or so clones, with 92% observed a single time. The specimen was CD4+ T cells sorted from blood, collected after allogeneic stem cell transplant with posttransplant cyclophosphamide. Source of these receptors: a male patient in his sixties who received an allogeneic stem cell transplant from a related donor and was CMV-positive. Some T cells may trace back to the graft donor.

V and J are TRBV18 and TRBJ1-1; 7 bases match TRBD1. Germline lookup yields CDR1 KGHSH and CDR2 LQKENI. This CDR3 spans 14 amino acids. V dropped 1 base and J dropped 7; count of bases not matched to a gene: 6. The CDR3 region is CASSPRGGGGEAFF. The DNA for the CDR3 is TGTGCCAGCTCACCACGAGGGGGCGGAGGTGAAGCTTTCTTT.

This clone has only a few counts. The chain links TRBV7-2 to TRBJ2-5; D remains ambiguous. CDR1 SGHTA and CDR2 FQGNSA come from the germline V gene. With 2 bases removed from V and 5 bases from J, the gap between germline ends came to 6 bases. The CDR3 has 12 residues. The DNA of the CDR3 is TGTGCCAGCAGCTTATCAATGGAGACCCAGTACTTC. Amino acid sequence: CASSLSMETQYF.

The J gene is TRBJ2-1, the V gene TRBV11-1; 8 nucleotides match TRBD2. This CDR3 contains 14 residues. V lost 5 bases and J lost 8; bases outside the gene matches: 8. Germline V lookup: CDR1 SGHAT, CDR2 FQDESV (reference sequence). The CDR3 spells CASSPPGLEYEQFF. The CDR3 DNA follows: TGTGCCAGCAGCCCACCGGGACTAGAATATGAGCAGTTCTTC.

This clone has just one count. The chain joins TRBV9 to TRBJ1-1; 8 bases match TRBD1. This CDR3 comprises 13 residues. Unmatched junction bases numbered 9, after V lost 6 bases and J lost 8 bases. Germline V CDR1 and CDR2: SGDLS, YYNGEE. Here the CDR3 reads CASTRTGNEEAFF. The CDR3 DNA reads as TGTGCCAGCACTCGGACAGGGAACGAAGAAGCTTTCTTT.

CDR3 DNA sequence: TGTGCCACCCAACTGTCCGGGACAGGCAATCAGCCCCAGCATTTT. It specifies CATQLSGTGNQPQHF. The V and J genes are TRBV6-1 and TRBJ1-5, with TRBD1 identical over 7 bases. The CDR3 totals 15 residues. Germline V gene lookup returns CDR1 MNHNS and CDR2 SASEGT. With 10 bases clipped from V and 2 bases from J, the junction kept 11 bases outside the gene matches.

The chain carries TRBV28 and TRBJ1-3; D is unclear. V lost 2 bases and J lost 0, with 5 bases in between. There are 14 residues in the CDR3. The germline CDR1 and CDR2 sequences are MDHEN and SYDVKM. The CDR3 region has the DNA TGTGCCAGCAGTTTAGAGCGCTCTGGAAACACCATATATTTT. Translation gives CASSLERSGNTIYF.

The genes are TRBV19 and TRBJ1-4; D remains ambiguous. Trimming took off 3 bases at V and 8 bases at J, with 13 bases between the two ends. This CDR3 comprises 14 residues. Per germline, CDR1 LNHDA and CDR2 SQIVND (reference sequence). CDR3 sequence reads: CASSIMGRYEKLFF. In DNA, the CDR3 is TGTGCCAGTAGTATCATGGGGAGGTACGAAAAACTGTTTTTT.

V is TRBV28 and J is TRBJ2-2; TRBD1 agrees at 12 bases. The CDR3 contains 17 residues. V was clipped by 7 bases and J by 4 bases; unmatched bases: 10. Germline CDR1 reads MDHEN; CDR2 reads SYDVKM. CDR3 nucleotides: TGTGCCAGCACCCTGATGGGACAGGGGGCGACCACCGGGGAGCTGTTTTTT. It specifies CASTLMGQGATTGELFF.

This clone was seen only once. J is TRBJ1-6 and V is TRBV5-1; 7 bases fit TRBD1. The V gene's germline CDR1 is SGHRS and CDR2 YFSETQ. J was trimmed by 9 bases and V by 3 bases; bases with no gene match: 6. The CDR3 is 14 residues long. The chain's CDR3 is CASSSGTEGSPLHF. The CDR3, as DNA: TGCGCCAGCAGCTCCGGGACAGAGGGTTCACCCCTCCACTTT.

The chain uses TRBV15 and TRBJ1-5; D may be TRBD1 (6 bases). V lost 1 base, J lost 2 bases, and 12 bases lay in between. This CDR3 spans 16 amino acids. Germline V CDR1 and CDR2: LNHNV, YYDKDF (reference sequence). The CDR3 DNA follows: TGTGCCACCAGCAGAGGAGCAGGGGTGGGCAATCAGCCCCAGCATTTT. Residues: CATSRGAGVGNQPQHF. Looking up the rest from reference TRBV15 and TRBJ1-5 gives the full variable domain: DAMVIQNPRYQVTQFGKPVTLSCSQTLNHNVMYWYQQKSSQAPKLLFHYYDKDFNNEADTPDNFQSRRPNTSFCFLDIRSPGLGDTAMYLCATSRGAGVGNQPQHFGDGTRLSIL.

The J gene is TRBJ2-3, the V gene TRBV4-2, with 10 bases fitting TRBD1. The CDR3 has 15 residues. Looked up from germline, CDR1 is LGHNA and CDR2 is YNFKEQ. The V segment lost 1 base and the J segment 4 bases; nucleotides outside the gene matches: 2. The CDR3 sequence: CASSQGTGGADTQYF. The CDR3 coding sequence is TGTGCCAGCAGCCAAGGGACAGGGGGAGCAGATACGCAGTATTTT.

The J gene is TRBJ2-2, the V gene TRBV5-1; D perhaps matches TRBD1 (6 bases). V lost 3 bases to trimming and J lost 8 bases, with 14 bases between them. CDR1 SGHRS and CDR2 YFSETQ come from the germline V gene. CDR3 length: 14 residues. CDR3 nucleotides: TGCGCCAGCAGCTCAACAGGGTTTTTAGGGGAGCTGTTTTTT. Translated: CASSSTGFLGELFF.

Here the CDR3 reads CASSPTGYQPQHF. The CDR3 DNA reads TGTGCCAGCAGTCCTACAGGGTATCAGCCCCAGCATTTT. This rearrangement joins TRBV28 to TRBJ1-5, with D possibly being TRBD1 (6 bases). CDR1 and CDR2 from the germline V gene are MDHEN and SYDVKM. The V gene lost 5 bases and the J gene lost 5 bases, with 10 bases spanning the gap. This CDR3 contains 13 residues. Filled out from reference TRBV28 and TRBJ1-5, the complete variable domain reads DVKVTQSSRYLVKRTGEKVFLECVQDMDHENMFWYRQDPGLGLRLIYFSYDVKMKEKGDIPEGYSVSREKKERFSLILESASTNQTSMYLCASSPTGYQPQHFGDGTRLSIL.

This clone was found once. The V call is TRBV7-9, the J call TRBJ2-7; 11 bases are a match to TRBD1. Germline V gene data show CDR1 as SEHNR and CDR2 as FQNEAQ (reference sequence). J gave up 2 bases and V 5 bases, and 8 bases lay outside the gene matches. The CDR3 extends over 16 amino acids. This CDR3 reads CASSRWTGGITYEQYF. CDR3 DNA sequence: TGTGCCAGCAGCCGATGGACAGGGGGCATAACCTACGAGCAGTACTTC.

This clone was seen once. V usage is TRBV9 and J usage is TRBJ2-2, with 13 bases that match TRBD2. J gave up 6 bases and V 7 bases, and 9 bases lay outside the gene matches. CDR1 and CDR2 (germline): SGDLS, YYNGEE. The CDR3 has 16 residues. The CDR3 DNA reads as TGTGCCAGCGGACGTACTAGCGGGGGGGCCTCCGGGGAGCTGTTTTTT. Translated, it gives CASGRTSGGASGELFF.

The genes are TRBV5-4 and TRBJ2-3, with TRBD2 identical over 7 bases. The CDR3 has 14 residues. Looked up from germline, CDR1 is SGHNT and CDR2 is YYREEE (reference sequence). With V trimmed by 3 bases and J by 6 bases, 7 bases remained unmatched. CDR3 protein: CASSSIGGRDTQYF. The DNA of the CDR3 is TGTGCCAGCAGCTCTATCGGGGGGAGGGATACGCAGTATTTT.

This clone was found once. The J gene is TRBJ1-1, the V gene TRBV7-3; possible D gene TRBD1, 5 bases. The CDR3 length is 15 residues. Germline V gene lookup returns CDR1 SGHTA and CDR2 FQGTGA. V lost 4 bases and J lost 1, with 13 bases in between. The CDR3 region is CASSSQQVSNTEAFF. The CDR3 DNA reads TGTGCCAGCAGCTCCCAACAGGTTTCGAACACTGAAGCTTTCTTT.

The chain combines TRBV6-5 with TRBJ1-5; D might be TRBD1 (5 bases). The CDR3 has 13 residues. Germline CDR1 is MNHEY and CDR2 is SVGAGI. The V end lost 2 bases, the J end lost 6 bases, and 8 bases lay between the germline ends. The CDR3 DNA reads TGTGCCAGCAGTTACGGGGGGGGTCAGCCCCAGCATTTT. It codes for CASSYGGGQPQHF.

A single count supports this clone. J is TRBJ2-3 and V is TRBV18; TRBD1 agrees at 10 bases. Unmatched junction bases numbered 5, after V lost 3 bases and J lost 2 bases. CDR1 KGHSH and CDR2 LQKENI come from the germline V gene. CDR3 length equals 16 residues. The CDR3 nucleotides are TGTGCCAGCTCACCTCGGGACAGGGGAACCACAGATACGCAGTATTTT. Protein product: CASSPRDRGTTDTQYF.